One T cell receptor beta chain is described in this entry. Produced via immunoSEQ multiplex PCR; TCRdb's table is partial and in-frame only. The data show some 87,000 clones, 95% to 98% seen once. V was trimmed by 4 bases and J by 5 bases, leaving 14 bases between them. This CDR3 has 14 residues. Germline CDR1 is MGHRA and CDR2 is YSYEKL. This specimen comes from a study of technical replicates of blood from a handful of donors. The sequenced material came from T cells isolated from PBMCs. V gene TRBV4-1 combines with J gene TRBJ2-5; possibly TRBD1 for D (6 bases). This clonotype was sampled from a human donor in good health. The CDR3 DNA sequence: TGCGCCAGCAGCCCAGGGGCCCCGCGGGAGACCCAGTACTTC. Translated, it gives CASSPGAPRETQYF.